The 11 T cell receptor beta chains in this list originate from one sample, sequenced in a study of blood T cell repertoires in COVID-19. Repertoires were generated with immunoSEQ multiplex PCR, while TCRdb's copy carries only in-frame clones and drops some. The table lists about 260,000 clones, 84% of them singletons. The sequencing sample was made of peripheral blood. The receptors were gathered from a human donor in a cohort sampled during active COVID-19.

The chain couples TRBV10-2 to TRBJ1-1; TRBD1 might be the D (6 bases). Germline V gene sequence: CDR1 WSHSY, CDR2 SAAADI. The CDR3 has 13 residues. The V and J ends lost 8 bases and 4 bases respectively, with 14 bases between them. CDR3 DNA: TGCGCCAGCTGGCGGGGGGCGCGCACTGAAGCTTTCTTT. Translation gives CASWRGARTEAFF.

CDR3 sequence reads: CASSLAGGGYGYTF. The CDR3 DNA follows: TGTGCCAGCAGCTTGGCGGGGGGCGGGTATGGCTACACCTTC. This rearrangement joins TRBV5-4 to TRBJ1-2, with D perhaps TRBD1 (6 bases). CDR1 SGHNT and CDR2 YYREEE come from the germline V gene (reference sequence). V shed 0 bases and J shed 5 bases, with 11 bases lying between them. This CDR3 is built from 14 residues.

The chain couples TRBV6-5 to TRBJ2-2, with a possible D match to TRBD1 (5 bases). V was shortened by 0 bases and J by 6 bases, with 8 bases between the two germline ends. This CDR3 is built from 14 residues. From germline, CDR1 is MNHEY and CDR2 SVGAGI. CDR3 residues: CASSYSGQSGELFF. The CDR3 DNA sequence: TGTGCCAGCAGTTACTCCGGACAATCCGGGGAGCTGTTTTTT.

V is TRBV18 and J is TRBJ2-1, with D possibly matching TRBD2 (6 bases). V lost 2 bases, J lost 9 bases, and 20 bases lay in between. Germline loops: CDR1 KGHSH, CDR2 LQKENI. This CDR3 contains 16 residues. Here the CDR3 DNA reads TGTGCCAGCTCACCATCCTCCACTAGCTTCCTCAGTGAGCAGTTCTTC. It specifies CASSPSSTSFLSEQFF. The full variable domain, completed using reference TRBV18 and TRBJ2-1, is NAGVMQNPRHLVRRRGQEARLRCSPMKGHSHVYWYRQLPEEGLKFMVYLQKENIIDESGMPKERFSAEFPKEGPSILRIQQVVRGDSAAYFCASSPSSTSFLSEQFFGPGTRLTVL.

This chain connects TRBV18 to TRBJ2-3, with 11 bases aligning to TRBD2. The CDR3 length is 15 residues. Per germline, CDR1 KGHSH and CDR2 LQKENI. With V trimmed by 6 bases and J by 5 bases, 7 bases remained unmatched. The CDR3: CASSPGTSGKDTQYF. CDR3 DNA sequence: TGTGCCAGCTCGCCCGGGACTAGCGGAAAAGATACGCAGTATTTT.

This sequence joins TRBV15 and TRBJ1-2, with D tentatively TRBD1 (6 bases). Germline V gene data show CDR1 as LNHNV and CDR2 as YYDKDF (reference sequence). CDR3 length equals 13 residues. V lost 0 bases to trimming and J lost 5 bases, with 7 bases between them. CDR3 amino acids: CATSRDTGYGYTF. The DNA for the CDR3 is TGTGCCACCAGCAGAGATACAGGGTATGGCTACACCTTC.

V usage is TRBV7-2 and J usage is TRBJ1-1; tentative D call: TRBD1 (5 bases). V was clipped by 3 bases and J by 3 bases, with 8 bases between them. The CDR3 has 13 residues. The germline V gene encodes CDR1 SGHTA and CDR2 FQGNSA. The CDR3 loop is CASSFGGYTEAFF. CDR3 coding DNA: TGTGCCAGCAGCTTCGGGGGATACACTGAAGCTTTCTTT.

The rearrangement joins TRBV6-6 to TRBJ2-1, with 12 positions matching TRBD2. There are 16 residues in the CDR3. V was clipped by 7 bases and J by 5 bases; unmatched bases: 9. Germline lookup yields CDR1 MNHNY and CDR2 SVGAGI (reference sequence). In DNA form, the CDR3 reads TGTGCCAGCACCATTGAGAGGACTAGCGGGAACAATGAGCAGTTCTTC. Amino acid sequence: CASTIERTSGNNEQFF.

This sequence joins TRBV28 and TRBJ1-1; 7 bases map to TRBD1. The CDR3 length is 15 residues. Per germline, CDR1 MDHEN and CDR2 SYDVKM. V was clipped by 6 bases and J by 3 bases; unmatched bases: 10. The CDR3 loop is CASREQGLSHTEAFF. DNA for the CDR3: TGTGCCAGCAGAGAACAGGGGTTGTCGCACACTGAAGCTTTCTTT. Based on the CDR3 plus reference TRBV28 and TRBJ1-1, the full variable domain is DVKVTQSSRYLVKRTGEKVFLECVQDMDHENMFWYRQDPGLGLRLIYFSYDVKMKEKGDIPEGYSVSREKKERFSLILESASTNQTSMYLCASREQGLSHTEAFFGQGTRLTVV.

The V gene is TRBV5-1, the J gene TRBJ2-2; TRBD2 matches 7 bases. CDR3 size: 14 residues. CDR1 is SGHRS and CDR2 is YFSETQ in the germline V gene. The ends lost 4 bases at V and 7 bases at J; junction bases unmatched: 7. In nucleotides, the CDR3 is TGCGCCAGCAGCCCAGCCCCGGGAGGCGGGGAGCTGTTTTTT. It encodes CASSPAPGGGELFF.

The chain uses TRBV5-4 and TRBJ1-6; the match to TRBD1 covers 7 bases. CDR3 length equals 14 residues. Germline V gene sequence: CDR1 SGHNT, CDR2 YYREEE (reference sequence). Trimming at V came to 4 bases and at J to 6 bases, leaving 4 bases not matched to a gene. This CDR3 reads CASSTDRVNSPLHF. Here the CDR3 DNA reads TGTGCCAGCAGCACCGACAGGGTTAATTCACCCCTCCACTTT.